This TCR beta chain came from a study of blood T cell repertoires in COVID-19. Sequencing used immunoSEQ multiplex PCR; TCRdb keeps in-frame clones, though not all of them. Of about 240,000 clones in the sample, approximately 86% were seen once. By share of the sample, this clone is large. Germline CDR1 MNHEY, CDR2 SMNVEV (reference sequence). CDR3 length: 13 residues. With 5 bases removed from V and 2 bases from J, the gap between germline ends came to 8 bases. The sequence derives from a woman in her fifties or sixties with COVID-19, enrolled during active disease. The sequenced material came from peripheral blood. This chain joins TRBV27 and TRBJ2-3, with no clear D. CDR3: CASSPSPTDTQYF. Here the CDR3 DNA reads TGTGCCAGCAGTCCCTCTCCCACAGATACGCAGTATTTT.